This is a list of T cell receptor beta chains from one sample in a study of identifying expanded T cells in peripheral blood. The method was immunoSEQ multiplex PCR; TCRdb's version includes in-frame clones alone and lacks a portion of them. The sample lists approximately 97,000 clones, approximately 90% occurring once. The sample was blood. The source is a person aged 18 to 75 in good health. Both conserved end residues are part of each CDR3. D genes are given only for firm matches. Expanded clones are given a class, and other clones once, few, many or no size at all.

V	D	size	length	J	CDR3	DNA
TRBV5-4	-	-	14	TRBJ1-4	CASSIGTANEKLFF	TGTGCCAGCAGCATCGGGACGGCGAATGAAAAACTGTTTTTT
TRBV11-2	TRBD2	-	14	TRBJ2-7	CASSLTSGSFEQYF	TGTGCCAGCAGCTTAACTAGCGGGAGTTTCGAGCAGTACTTC
TRBV18	-	-	15	TRBJ2-7	CASSPTGHSSYEQYF	TGTGCCAGCTCACCTACGGGGCACAGCTCCTACGAGCAGTACTTC
TRBV7-9	-	many	11	TRBJ1-1	CASSLDFEAFF	TGTGCCAGCAGCTTAGATTTTGAAGCTTTCTTT
TRBV18	-	-	15	TRBJ2-7	CASSPPTGSRYEQYF	TGTGCCAGCTCACCACCGACGGGTAGCCGTTACGAGCAGTACTTC
TRBV7-9	-	-	14	TRBJ2-1	CASTEGAQRSEQFF	TGTGCCAGCACCGAAGGGGCCCAGCGAAGTGAGCAGTTCTTC
TRBV28	-	once	15	TRBJ2-1	CASSPNPAGYNEQFF	TGTGCCAGCAGTCCCAACCCGGCAGGTTACAATGAGCAGTTCTTC
TRBV5-4	-	many	15	TRBJ1-3	CASSLGVSLGNTIYF	TGTGCCAGCAGCTTGGGCGTCTCTTTAGGGAACACCATATATTTT
TRBV6-1	-	-	12	TRBJ1-6	CASSVGNSPLHF	TGTGCCAGCAGTGTGGGGAATTCACCCCTCCACTTT
TRBV7-9	-	once	15	TRBJ1-5	CASSPGVVQAQPQHF	TGTGCCAGCAGCCCTGGGGTCGTACAGGCTCAGCCCCAGCATTTT
TRBV5-1	-	-	15	TRBJ2-2	CASSLRGLNTGELFF	TGCGCCAGCAGCTTGCGAGGGTTGAACACCGGGGAGCTGTTTTTT
TRBV6-1	-	-	11	TRBJ1-2	CASSDGGGYTF	TGTGCCAGCTCAGACGGAGGAGGCTACACCTTC
TRBV5-1	-	-	13	TRBJ2-2	CASRDTDTGELFF	TGCGCCAGCCGGGACACTGACACCGGGGAGCTGTTTTTT
TRBV27	-	-	13	TRBJ2-1	CASSSDGNNEQFF	TGTGCCAGCAGCTCGGACGGCAACAATGAGCAGTTCTTC
TRBV7-6	-	-	12	TRBJ2-2	CASSPHTGELFF	TGTGCCAGCAGCCCGCACACCGGGGAGCTGTTTTTT
TRBV28	-	-	13	TRBJ2-7	CASRTRSSYEQYF	TGTGCCAGCAGGACACGCTCCTCCTACGAGCAGTACTTC
TRBV28	-	-	12	TRBJ2-7	CASSLFDYEQYF	TGTGCCAGCAGTTTATTCGATTACGAGCAGTACTTC
TRBV7-2	-	-	16	TRBJ1-6	CASSLESKGNNSPLHF	TGTGCCAGCAGCTTAGAATCTAAGGGAAATAATTCACCCCTCCACTTT
TRBV27	-	-	15	TRBJ1-4	CASSWLAGRGEKLFF	TGTGCCAGCAGTTGGTTGGCAGGGCGAGGGGAAAAACTGTTTTTT
TRBV27	-	-	15	TRBJ1-1	CASSLGRNMNTEAFF	TGTGCCAGCAGTTTGGGACGTAACATGAACACTGAAGCTTTCTTT
TRBV6-5	-	-	15	TRBJ2-7	CASSYGVDPGREQYF	TGTGCCAGCAGTTACGGGGTAGATCCGGGTCGCGAGCAGTACTTC
TRBV30	-	-	12	TRBJ1-2	CAWRIPVFGYTF	TGTGCCTGGAGAATTCCCGTTTTCGGCTACACCTTC
TRBV10-3	-	-	14	TRBJ1-1	CAISMDGMNTEAFF	TGTGCCATCAGCATGGACGGAATGAACACTGAAGCTTTCTTT
TRBV28	-	-	15	TRBJ1-4	CASRSQGWTNEKLFF	TGTGCCAGCAGATCGCAGGGTTGGACTAATGAAAAACTGTTTTTT
TRBV18	-	-	14	TRBJ1-2	CASSPPIQGSGYTF	TGTGCCAGCTCACCACCGATTCAGGGGTCTGGCTACACCTTC
TRBV6-6	-	many	12	TRBJ1-5	CAGGVTNQPQHF	TGTGCCGGGGGGGTAACTAATCAGCCCCAGCATTTT
TRBV7-2	TRBD2	-	16	TRBJ2-7	CASSRGAPRLAHEQYF	TGTGCCAGCAGCCGTGGCGCCCCCAGACTAGCCCACGAGCAGTACTTC
TRBV5-1	-	-	14	TRBJ2-1	CASSFGHNQGEQFF	TGCGCCAGCAGCTTTGGACATAACCAGGGTGAGCAGTTCTTC
TRBV7-3	-	-	15	TRBJ2-7	CASSLMAGSSYEQYF	TGTGCCAGCAGCTTAATGGCAGGGAGCTCCTACGAGCAGTACTTC
TRBV18	TRBD1	-	16	TRBJ1-3	CASSPRGTGIGNTIYF	TGTGCCAGCTCACCACGTGGGACAGGGATCGGAAACACCATATATTTT
TRBV7-2	TRBD1	few	13	TRBJ2-1	CASSQGVFNEQFF	TGTGCCAGCAGCCAGGGGGTTTTCAATGAGCAGTTCTTC
TRBV7-2	TRBD1	once	14	TRBJ1-5	CASSNRGLGQPQHF	TGTGCCAGCTCAAACAGGGGGCTTGGTCAGCCCCAGCATTTT
TRBV6-6	TRBD1	few	15	TRBJ1-5	CASRTNRGRPQPQHF	TGTGCCAGCAGAACCAACAGGGGGCGGCCCCAGCCCCAGCATTTT
TRBV6-1	-	-	12	TRBJ2-1	CAGGHPYNEQFF	TGTGCCGGCGGGCATCCCTACAATGAGCAGTTCTTC
TRBV11-3	-	once	14	TRBJ2-1	CASSTYSQGDEQFF	TGTGCCAGCAGCACTTATTCACAGGGAGATGAGCAGTTCTTC
TRBV11-2	TRBD2	-	18	TRBJ2-1	CASSSIGTSGTRYNEQFF	TGTGCCAGCAGTTCGATCGGGACTAGCGGTACCCGATACAATGAGCAGTTCTTC
TRBV18	-	-	16	TRBJ2-3	CASSPKDSLYTDTQYF	TGTGCCAGCTCGCCAAAGGACAGTCTGTACACAGATACGCAGTATTTT
TRBV7-3	-	-	16	TRBJ2-2	CASSLGLQTNTGELFF	TGTGCCAGCAGCTTGGGCCTACAAACGAACACCGGGGAGCTGTTTTTT
TRBV4-1	-	-	15	TRBJ2-2	CASSQGGAGAGELFF	TGCGCCAGCAGCCAAGGGGGGGCAGGGGCTGGGGAGCTGTTTTTT
TRBV7-8	-	-	15	TRBJ2-7	CASSPRGTSIGEQYF	TGTGCCAGCAGCCCGAGGGGGACCTCCATCGGCGAGCAGTACTTC
TRBV28	-	-	16	TRBJ2-3	CASNRLPALSTDTQYF	TGTGCCAGCAATAGGTTGCCAGCCCTGAGCACAGATACGCAGTATTTT
TRBV6-5	-	-	14	TRBJ2-3	CASKKNTGPDTQYF	TGTGCCAGCAAAAAAAACACAGGGCCCGATACGCAGTATTTT
TRBV7-9	TRBD1	-	16	TRBJ2-7	CASSFDGDREGNEQYF	TGTGCCAGCAGCTTCGATGGAGACAGGGAAGGGAACGAGCAGTACTTC
TRBV6-1	-	-	13	TRBJ1-5	CASSGTANQPQHF	TGTGCCAGCAGTGGGACGGCAAATCAGCCCCAGCATTTT
TRBV28	-	-	11	TRBJ2-1	CASSSMYEQFF	TGTGCCAGCAGTTCGATGTACGAGCAGTTCTTC
TRBV6-1	-	once	14	TRBJ1-2	CASSEEAGPYGYTF	TGTGCCAGCAGTGAAGAAGCCGGTCCTTATGGCTACACCTTC
TRBV7-2	TRBD1	-	13	TRBJ2-3	CASGDRVSDTQYF	TGTGCCAGCGGAGACAGGGTCTCAGATACGCAGTATTTT
TRBV7-2	-	once	16	TRBJ2-7	CASIPALGDGSYEQYF	TGTGCCAGCATCCCCGCTCTAGGGGACGGTTCCTACGAGCAGTACTTC